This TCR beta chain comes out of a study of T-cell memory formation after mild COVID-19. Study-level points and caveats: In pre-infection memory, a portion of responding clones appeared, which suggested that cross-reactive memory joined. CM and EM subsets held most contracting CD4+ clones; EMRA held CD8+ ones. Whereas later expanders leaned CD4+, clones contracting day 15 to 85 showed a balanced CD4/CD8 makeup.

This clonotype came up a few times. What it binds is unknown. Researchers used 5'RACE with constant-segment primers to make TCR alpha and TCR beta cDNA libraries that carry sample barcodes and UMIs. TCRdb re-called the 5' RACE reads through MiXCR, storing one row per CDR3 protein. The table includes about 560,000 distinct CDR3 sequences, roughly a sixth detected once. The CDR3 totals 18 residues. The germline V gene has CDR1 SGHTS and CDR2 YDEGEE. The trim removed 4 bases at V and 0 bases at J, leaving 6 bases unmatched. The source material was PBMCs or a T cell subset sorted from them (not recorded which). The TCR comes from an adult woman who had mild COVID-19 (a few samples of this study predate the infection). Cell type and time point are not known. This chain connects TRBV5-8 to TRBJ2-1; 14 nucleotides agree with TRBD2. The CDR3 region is CASSQGLAGGSSYNEQFF. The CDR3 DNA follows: TGTGCCAGCAGCCAAGGACTAGCGGGAGGATCCTCCTACAATGAGCAGTTCTTC.